The 15 T cell receptor beta chains below all came from one sample that was sequenced in a study of regulatory T cells in long-lasting Graves disease. Arm-PCR of CDR3 regions and iRepertoire HTBI primers were used to build TCR beta libraries. TCRdb fed the multiplex PCR reads into MiXCR, producing one record per CDR3 protein. The table shows about 400,000 distinct CDR3 sequences, with around 21% occurring only once. The time point: persistent/refractory GD, antithyroid drugs over 5 years with positive TRAb. Construction of the TCR library relied on RNA isolated from PBMCs. The starting material was peripheral blood mononuclear cells (PBMCs), obtained when the disease was refractory, from a patient treated with antithyroid drugs. These receptors were taken from a female donor with Graves disease.

The gene calls are TRBV19 and TRBJ2-2, with D perhaps given as TRBD1 or TRBD2 (6 bases each). The CDR3 covers 15 residues. Germline assignment: CDR1 LNHDA and CDR2 SQIVND (reference sequence). Trimming took 7 bases from V and 5 from J, leaving 17 bases between them. The CDR3, as DNA: TGTGCCAGTAAGGGTTTTGGGGGGCTGACCGGGGAGCTGTTTTTT. Its protein is CASKGFGGLTGELFF. The full variable domain, rest sourced from reference TRBV19 and TRBJ2-2, is DGGITQSPKYLFRKEGQNVTLSCEQNLNHDAMYWYRQDPGQGLRLIYYSQIVNDFQKGDIAEGYSVSREKKESFPLTVTSAQKNPTAFYLCASKGFGGLTGELFFGEGSRLTVL.

The chain employs TRBV12-3 or TRBV12-4 and TRBJ1-5; 9 bases are a match to TRBD1. V was pared by 4 bases and J by 11 bases, with 6 bases of the junction left unmatched. The CDR3 has 13 amino acids. The CDR3 DNA sequence: TGTGCCAGCAGTTCCGGACAGGGGCGGGCCCAGCATTTT. Its protein is CASSSGQGRAQHF.

This clonotype was seen at least ten times. The rearrangement links TRBV7-2 to TRBJ2-7; D is undetermined. The CDR3 has 15 amino acids. V lost 5 bases and J 0 bases, leaving 14 bases between the germline ends. Germline V gene sequence: CDR1 SGHTA, CDR2 FQGNSA. The chain's CDR3 is CASSGAWSSSYEQYF. The CDR3 coding sequence is TGTGCCAGCAGCGGAGCTTGGAGCAGCTCCTACGAGCAGTACTTC.

Comments on this clonotype: A read error is likely here: a far larger clone is one base away. The chain carries TRBV11-2 and TRBJ1-4; D uncertain. Trimming cost V 5 bases and J 7 bases, with 17 bases left between them. This CDR3 region has 15 residues. Germline CDR1 reads SGHAT; CDR2 reads FQNNGV. CDR3 residues: CASSPWGNSGEKLFF. The CDR3 DNA sequence: TGTGCCAGCAGCCCTTGGGGTAATAGCGGTGAAAAACTGTTTTTT.

This clonotype has a count of ten or more. The chain combines TRBV30 with TRBJ1-1; TRBD1 matches at 7 bases. The germline V gene has CDR1 GTSNPN and CDR2 SVGIG (reference sequence). The ends lost 5 bases at V and 11 bases at J; junction bases unmatched: 11. This CDR3 has 12 amino acids. CDR3 DNA sequence: TGTGCCTGGGACAGGGAAGGGGGTTTGGCTTTCTTT. Amino acids: CAWDREGGLAFF.

This clonotype occurred a few times. The chain employs TRBV10-3 and TRBJ1-2; no clear D gene. V lost 10 bases, J lost 4 bases, and 16 bases lay in between. The CDR3 spans 13 residues. In germline, CDR1 is ENHRY, CDR2 SYGVKD. The CDR3 loop reads CATDDGTLYGYTF. The CDR3 DNA sequence: TGTGCCACCGACGACGGAACCCTCTATGGCTACACCTTC.

This clonotype has a handful of counts. This sequence joins TRBV6-1 and TRBJ1-5; D is undetermined. The CDR3 sequence is 15 residues long. Trimming pared 8 bases from V and 0 bases from J, leaving 14 bases between. Germline lookup yields CDR1 MNHNS and CDR2 SASEGT. CDR3 residues: CASREAVFSNQPQHF. For the CDR3, the DNA is TGTGCCAGCCGGGAGGCCGTATTTAGCAATCAGCCCCAGCATTTT.

This clonotype occurred a few times. The V call is TRBV7-2, the J call TRBJ1-3, with a tentative D call TRBD1 (5 bases). Trimming shortened V by 5 bases and J by 2 bases, and 13 bases separated the two germline ends. The CDR3 extends over 15 amino acids. Germline CDR1 is SGHTA and CDR2 is FQGNSA. CDR3 loop: CASSHPGNAGNTIYF. In DNA, the CDR3 is TGTGCCAGCAGCCATCCAGGGAACGCTGGAAACACCATATATTTT.

The J gene is TRBJ2-1, the V gene TRBV24-1, with TRBD1 identical over 8 bases. Trimming cost V 9 bases and J 8 bases; bases outside gene matches: 8. CDR1 is KGHDR and CDR2 is SFDVKD in the germline V gene. The CDR3 is 13 residues long. The CDR3 here is CATRYSGGDEQFF. CDR3 nucleotides: TGTGCCACCCGATATTCAGGGGGCGATGAGCAGTTCTTC.

The sample holds many counts of this clonotype. The chain couples TRBV28 to TRBJ2-5; 9 bases match TRBD2. Per germline, CDR1 MDHEN and CDR2 SYDVKM. The CDR3 is 15 amino acids. V shed 2 bases and J 6 bases; nucleotides not matched to a gene: 7. The CDR3 spells CASSLSLAGRKTQYF. The CDR3 DNA is TGTGCCAGCAGTTTAAGTCTAGCGGGACGGAAGACCCAGTACTTC.

This clonotype has more than one count but fewer than ten. The chain links TRBV6-6 to TRBJ2-7; TRBD2 is a possible D gene (6 bases). Germline V gives CDR1 MNHNY, CDR2 SVGAGI (reference sequence). This CDR3 has 16 residues. The V and J ends lost 0 bases and 2 bases respectively, with 14 bases between them. The CDR3 spells CASSYSREEAPYEQYF. CDR3 bases: TGTGCCAGCAGTTACTCGAGGGAGGAGGCTCCCTACGAGCAGTACTTC.

This clonotype was recorded at least ten times. The chain combines TRBV7-8 with TRBJ2-5; 11 nucleotides match TRBD2. Looked up from germline, CDR1 is SGHVS and CDR2 is FQNEAQ. This CDR3 has 15 residues. Trimming removed 5 bases from V and 5 bases from J; junction bases left unmatched: 7. CDR3 nucleotide sequence: TGTGCCAGCAGCGCCCTACTAGCGGGAGAGGAGACCCAGTACTTC. Translated: CASSALLAGEETQYF.

This clonotype was picked up one time. V gene TRBV5-1 combines with J gene TRBJ1-1, with D perhaps TRBD1 (5 bases). Germline V gene data show CDR1 as SGHRS and CDR2 as YFSETQ. This CDR3 contains 16 residues. The V and J ends lost 5 bases and 0 bases respectively, with 17 bases between them. Here the CDR3 DNA reads TGCGCCAGCAGGACCCGGGGGGGGTCGGTGAACACTGAAGCTTTCTTT. Translated, it gives CASRTRGGSVNTEAFF.

Comments on this clonotype: Given the absence of the conserved phenylalanine or tryptophan at the CDR3 end, a read error is likely. The chain has TRBV2 and TRBJ1-2; 7 positions match TRBD1. Trimming at V came to 6 bases and at J to 10 bases, leaving 14 bases not matched to a gene. CDR1 and CDR2 (germline): SNHLY, FYNNEI. The CDR3 has 14 residues. The CDR3 loop reads CASRGQDGGVLYTL. In DNA, the CDR3 is TGTGCCAGCAGAGGACAGGACGGAGGGGTCCTCTACACCCTC.

The chain uses TRBV6-2 or TRBV6-3 and TRBJ2-7, with a tentative D call TRBD1 (5 bases). Germline CDR1 MNHEY, CDR2 SVGEGT. V lost 7 bases to trimming and J lost 3 bases, with 16 bases between them. CDR3 length: 14 residues. The CDR3 DNA sequence: TGTGCCAGCACCGAAAGGGGAATGGGCTACGAGCAGTACTTC. Translating it yields CASTERGMGYEQYF.